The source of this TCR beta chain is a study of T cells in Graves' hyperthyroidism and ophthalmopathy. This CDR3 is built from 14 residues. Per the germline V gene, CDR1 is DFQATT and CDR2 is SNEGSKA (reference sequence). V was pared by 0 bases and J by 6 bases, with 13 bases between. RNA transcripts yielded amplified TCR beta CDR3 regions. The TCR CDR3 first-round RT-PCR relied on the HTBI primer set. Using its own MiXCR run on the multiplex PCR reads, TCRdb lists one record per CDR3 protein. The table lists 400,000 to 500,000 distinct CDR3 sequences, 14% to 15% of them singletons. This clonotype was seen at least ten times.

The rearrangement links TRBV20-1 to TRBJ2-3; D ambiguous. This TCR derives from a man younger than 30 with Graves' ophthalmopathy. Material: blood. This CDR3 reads CSARDADRPDTQYF. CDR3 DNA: TGCAGTGCTAGAGACGCTGACCGACCTGATACGCAGTATTTT.